The clone carrying this T cell receptor beta chain was detected many times. The antigen is unknown. The source of the sample is a study of T cells in Graves' hyperthyroidism and ophthalmopathy. Study observations and caveats: The model made its ophthalmopathy prediction, and onset followed a median around 6.9 months later.

Not enrolled were patients with uncontrolled infection, other autoimmune disease, pregnancy or lactation. Diagnoses were established using clinical symptoms, serum thyroxine and TRAb, thyroid ultrasound and orbital computed tomography. TCR beta CDR3 sequences were amplified from RNA transcripts. HTBI primers were the set used in a first-round RT-PCR of the TCR CDR3. TCRdb re-called the multiplex PCR reads with MiXCR, one entry per CDR3 protein. Altogether a few hundred thousand distinct CDR3 sequences are present, about 15% being singletons, with the ten largest covering about 30%. V was trimmed by 6 bases and J by 2 bases, leaving 8 bases between them. CDR3 length: 11 residues. In germline, CDR1 is SQVTM, CDR2 ANQGSEA.

The source material was blood. This sequence was found in a woman in her twenties or thirties with Graves' hyperthyroidism. The rearrangement links TRBV29-1 to TRBJ2-7; D unresolved. The CDR3 nucleotides read TGCAGCGTGAGCGATGCCTACGAGCAGTACTTC. Its translation is CSVSDAYEQYF.